This entry describes one TCR beta chain. Its target is not known. Different DNA sequences within this sample yield the same CDR3. The data were obtained in a study of cytomegalovirus exposure and HLA in healthy donors. The study ran its PCR with 60 Vbeta and 13 Jbeta primers. The method was immunoSEQ multiplex PCR; TCRdb's version includes in-frame clones alone and lacks a portion of them. The sample has under 300,000 clones; approximately 81% are singletons. Trimming took 2 bases from V and 2 from J, leaving 8 bases between them. Germline lookup yields CDR1 SGHNT and CDR2 YYREEE (reference sequence). There are 14 residues in the CDR3. It was healthy bone marrow donors who served as donors. Notes on the study in general: The study listed 150 to 200 cytomegalovirus-associated TCR beta chains.

The J gene is TRBJ1-3, the V gene TRBV5-4; TRBD1 is a possible D gene (6 bases). This clonotype was obtained from a woman aged 55-75 years in good health and CMV-seropositive. Material for sequencing was PBMCs. The CDR3 region is CASSFAGAGNTIYF. Here the CDR3 DNA reads TGTGCCAGCAGCTTTGCAGGGGCTGGAAACACCATATATTTT.